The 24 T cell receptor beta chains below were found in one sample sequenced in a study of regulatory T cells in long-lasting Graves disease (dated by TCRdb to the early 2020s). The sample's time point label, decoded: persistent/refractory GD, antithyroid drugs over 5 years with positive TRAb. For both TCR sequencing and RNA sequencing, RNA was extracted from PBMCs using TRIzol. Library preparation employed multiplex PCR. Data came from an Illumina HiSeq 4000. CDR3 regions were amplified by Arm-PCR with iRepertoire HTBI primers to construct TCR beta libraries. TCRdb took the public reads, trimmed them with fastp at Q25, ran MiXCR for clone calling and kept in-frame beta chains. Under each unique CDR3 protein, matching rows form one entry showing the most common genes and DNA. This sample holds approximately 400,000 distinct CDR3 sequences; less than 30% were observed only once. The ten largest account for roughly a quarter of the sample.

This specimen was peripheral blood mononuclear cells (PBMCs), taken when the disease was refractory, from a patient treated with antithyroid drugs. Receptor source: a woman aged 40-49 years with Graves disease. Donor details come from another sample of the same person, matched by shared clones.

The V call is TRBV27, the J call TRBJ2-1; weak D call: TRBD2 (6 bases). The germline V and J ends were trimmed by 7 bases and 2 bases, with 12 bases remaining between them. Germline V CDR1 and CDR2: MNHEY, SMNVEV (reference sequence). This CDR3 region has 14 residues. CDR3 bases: TGTGCCAGCACCAGCCAGCGGGCCTACAATGAGCAGTTCTTC. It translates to CASTSQRAYNEQFF.

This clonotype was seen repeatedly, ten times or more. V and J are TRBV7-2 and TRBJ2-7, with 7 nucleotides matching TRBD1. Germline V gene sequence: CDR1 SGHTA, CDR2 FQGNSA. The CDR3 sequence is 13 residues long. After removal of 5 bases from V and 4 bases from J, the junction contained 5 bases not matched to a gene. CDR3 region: CASSKGQLYEQYF. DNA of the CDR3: TGTGCCAGCAGCAAGGGACAGCTATACGAGCAGTACTTC.

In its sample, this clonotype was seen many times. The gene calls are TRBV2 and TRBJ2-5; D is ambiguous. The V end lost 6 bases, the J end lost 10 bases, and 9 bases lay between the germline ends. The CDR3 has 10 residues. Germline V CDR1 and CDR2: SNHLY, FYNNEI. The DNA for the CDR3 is TGTGCCAGCAGAGCGTTGGGCCAGTACTTC. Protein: CASRALGQYF.

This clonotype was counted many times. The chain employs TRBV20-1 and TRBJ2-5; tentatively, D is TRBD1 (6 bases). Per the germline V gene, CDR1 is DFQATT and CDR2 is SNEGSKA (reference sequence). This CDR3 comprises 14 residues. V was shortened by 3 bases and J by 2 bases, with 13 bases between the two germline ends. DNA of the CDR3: TGCAGTGCTAGTCAGGGGACGAGACAAGAGACCCAGTACTTC. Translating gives CSASQGTRQETQYF.

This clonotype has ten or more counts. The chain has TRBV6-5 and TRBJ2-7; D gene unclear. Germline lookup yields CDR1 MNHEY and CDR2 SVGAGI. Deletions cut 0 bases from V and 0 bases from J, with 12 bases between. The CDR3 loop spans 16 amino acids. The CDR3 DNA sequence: TGTGCCAGCAGTTACTCGAGTATAGGTCGCTCCTACGAGCAGTACTTC. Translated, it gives CASSYSSIGRSYEQYF.

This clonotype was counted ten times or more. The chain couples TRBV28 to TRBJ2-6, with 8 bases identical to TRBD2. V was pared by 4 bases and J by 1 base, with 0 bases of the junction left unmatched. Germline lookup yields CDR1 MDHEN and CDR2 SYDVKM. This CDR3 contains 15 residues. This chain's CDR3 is CASSSGGSGANVLTF. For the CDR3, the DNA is TGTGCCAGCAGTTCGGGAGGGTCTGGGGCCAACGTCCTGACTTTC.

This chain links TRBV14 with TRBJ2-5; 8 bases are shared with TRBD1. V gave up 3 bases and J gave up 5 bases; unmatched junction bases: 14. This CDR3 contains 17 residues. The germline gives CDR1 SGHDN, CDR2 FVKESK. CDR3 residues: CASSHLRQGIISETQYF. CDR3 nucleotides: TGTGCCAGCAGCCATCTCAGACAGGGGATTATAAGCGAGACCCAGTACTTC.

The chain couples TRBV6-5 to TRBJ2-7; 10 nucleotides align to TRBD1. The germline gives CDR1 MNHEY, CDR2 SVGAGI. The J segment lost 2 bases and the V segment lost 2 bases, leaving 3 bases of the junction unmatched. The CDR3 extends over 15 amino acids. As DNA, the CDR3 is TGTGCCAGCAGTTACCGGACAGGGGGTACCTACGAGCAGTACTTC. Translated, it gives CASSYRTGGTYEQYF.

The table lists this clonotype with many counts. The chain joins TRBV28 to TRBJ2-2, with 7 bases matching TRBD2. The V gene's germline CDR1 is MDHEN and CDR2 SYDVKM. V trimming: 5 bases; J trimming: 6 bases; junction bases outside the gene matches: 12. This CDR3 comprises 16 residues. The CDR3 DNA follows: TGTGCCAGCAGTCCCGTGTGGAGCGGGAAGCCCGGGGAGCTGTTTTTT. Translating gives CASSPVWSGKPGELFF.

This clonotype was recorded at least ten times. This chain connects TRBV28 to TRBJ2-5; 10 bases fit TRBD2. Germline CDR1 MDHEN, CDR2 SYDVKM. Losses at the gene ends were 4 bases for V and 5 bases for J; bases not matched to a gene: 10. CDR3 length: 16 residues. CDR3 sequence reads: CASSSFGTSVGETQYF. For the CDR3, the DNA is TGTGCCAGCAGTTCGTTTGGGACTAGCGTAGGGGAGACCCAGTACTTC.

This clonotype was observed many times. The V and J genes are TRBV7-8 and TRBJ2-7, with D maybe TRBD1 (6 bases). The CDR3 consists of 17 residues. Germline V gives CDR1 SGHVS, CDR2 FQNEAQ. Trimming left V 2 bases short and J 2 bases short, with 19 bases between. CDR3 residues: CASSLSGWGQEPYEQYF. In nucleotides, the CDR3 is TGTGCCAGCAGCTTAAGTGGGTGGGGGCAGGAACCCTACGAGCAGTACTTC.

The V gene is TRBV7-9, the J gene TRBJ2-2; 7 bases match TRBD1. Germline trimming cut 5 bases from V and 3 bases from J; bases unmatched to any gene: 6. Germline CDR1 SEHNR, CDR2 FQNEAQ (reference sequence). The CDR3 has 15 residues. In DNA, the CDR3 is TGTGCCAGCAGCCCTACAGGGGTGGACACCGGGGAGCTGTTTTTT. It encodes CASSPTGVDTGELFF.

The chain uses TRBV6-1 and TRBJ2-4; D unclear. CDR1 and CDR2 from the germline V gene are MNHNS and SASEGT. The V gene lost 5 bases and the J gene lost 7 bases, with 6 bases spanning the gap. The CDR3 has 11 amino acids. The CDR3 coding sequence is TGTGCCAGCAGTATAAACAACATTCAGTACTTC. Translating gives CASSINNIQYF.

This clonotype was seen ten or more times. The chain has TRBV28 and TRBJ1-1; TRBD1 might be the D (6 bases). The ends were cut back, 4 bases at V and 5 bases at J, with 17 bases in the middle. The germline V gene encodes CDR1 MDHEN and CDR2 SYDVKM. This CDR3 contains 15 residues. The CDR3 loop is CASSSAQGGFTEAFF. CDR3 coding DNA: TGTGCCAGCAGTTCGGCACAGGGCGGTTTTACTGAAGCTTTCTTT.

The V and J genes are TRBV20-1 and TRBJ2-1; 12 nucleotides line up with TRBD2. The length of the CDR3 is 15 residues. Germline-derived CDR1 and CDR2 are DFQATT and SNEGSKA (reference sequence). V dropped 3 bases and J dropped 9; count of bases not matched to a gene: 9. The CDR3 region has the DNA TGCAGTGCTAGTCTAGGTCTAGCGGGAGGGCCTGAGCAGTTCTTC. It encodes CSASLGLAGGPEQFF.

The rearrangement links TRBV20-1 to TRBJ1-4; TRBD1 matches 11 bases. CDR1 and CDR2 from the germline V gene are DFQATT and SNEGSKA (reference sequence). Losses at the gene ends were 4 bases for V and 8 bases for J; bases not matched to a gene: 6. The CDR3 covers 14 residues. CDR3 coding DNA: TGCAGTGCTACCCCCGGGACAGGGGGAGAAAAACTGTTTTTT. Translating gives CSATPGTGGEKLFF.

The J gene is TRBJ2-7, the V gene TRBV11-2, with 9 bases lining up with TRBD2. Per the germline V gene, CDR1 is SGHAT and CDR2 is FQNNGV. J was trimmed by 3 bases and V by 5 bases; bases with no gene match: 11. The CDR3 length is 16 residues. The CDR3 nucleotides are TGTGCCAGCAGCCCTCTAGCGGGGCATACCCTCTACGAGCAGTACTTC. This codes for CASSPLAGHTLYEQYF.

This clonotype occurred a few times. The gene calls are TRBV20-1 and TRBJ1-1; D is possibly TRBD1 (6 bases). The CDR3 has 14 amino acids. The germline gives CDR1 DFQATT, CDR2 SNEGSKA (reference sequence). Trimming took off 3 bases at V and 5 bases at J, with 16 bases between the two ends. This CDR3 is CSASGWGRRTEAFF. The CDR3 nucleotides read TGCAGTGCTAGTGGCTGGGGGCGACGAACTGAAGCTTTCTTT.

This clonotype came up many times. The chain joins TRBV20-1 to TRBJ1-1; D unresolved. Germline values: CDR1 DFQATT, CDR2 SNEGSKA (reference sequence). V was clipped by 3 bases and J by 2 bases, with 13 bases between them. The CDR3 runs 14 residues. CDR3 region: CSARSSGSNTEAFF. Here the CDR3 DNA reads TGCAGTGCTAGGTCGTCCGGCTCCAACACTGAAGCTTTCTTT.

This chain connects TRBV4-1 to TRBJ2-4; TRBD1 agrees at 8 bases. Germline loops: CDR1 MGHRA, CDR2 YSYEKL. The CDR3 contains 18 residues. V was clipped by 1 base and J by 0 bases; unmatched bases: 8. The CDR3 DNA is TGCGCCAGCAGCCAAGGGGCTCGACAGGGGCTAGCCAAAAACATTCAGTACTTC. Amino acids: CASSQGARQGLAKNIQYF.

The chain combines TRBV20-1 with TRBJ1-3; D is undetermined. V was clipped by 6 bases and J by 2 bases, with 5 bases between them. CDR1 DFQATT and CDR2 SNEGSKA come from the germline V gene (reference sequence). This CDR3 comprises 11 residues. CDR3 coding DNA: TGCAGTGCGACCCCTGGAAACACCATATATTTT. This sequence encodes CSATPGNTIYF.

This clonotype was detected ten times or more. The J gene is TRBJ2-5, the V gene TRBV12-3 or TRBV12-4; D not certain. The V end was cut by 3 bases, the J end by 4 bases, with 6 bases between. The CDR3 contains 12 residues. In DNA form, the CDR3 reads TGTGCCAGCAGTTTTGATGTAGAGACCCAGTACTTC. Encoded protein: CASSFDVETQYF.

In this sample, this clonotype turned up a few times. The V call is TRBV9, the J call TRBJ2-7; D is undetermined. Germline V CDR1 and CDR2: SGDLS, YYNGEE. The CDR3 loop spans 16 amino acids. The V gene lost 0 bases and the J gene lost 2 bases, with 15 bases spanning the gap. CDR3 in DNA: TGTGCCAGCAGCGTAGCTCAAGATGGAGCTGCCTACGAGCAGTACTTC. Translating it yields CASSVAQDGAAYEQYF. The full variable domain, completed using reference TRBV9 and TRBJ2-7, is DSGVTQTPKHLITATGQRVTLRCSPRSGDLSVYWYQQSLDQGLQFLIQYYNGEERAKGNILERFSAQQFPDLHSELNLSSLELGDSALYFCASSVAQDGAAYEQYFGPGTRLTVT.

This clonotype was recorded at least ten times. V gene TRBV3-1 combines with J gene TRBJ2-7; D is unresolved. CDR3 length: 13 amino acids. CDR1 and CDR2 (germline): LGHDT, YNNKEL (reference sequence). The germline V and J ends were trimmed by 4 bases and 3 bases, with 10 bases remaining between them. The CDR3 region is CASSPLSSYEQYF. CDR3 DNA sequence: TGTGCCAGCAGCCCCCTGAGCAGCTACGAGCAGTACTTC.